This T cell receptor beta chain came from a study of shared clonotypes between healthy human individuals. Overall study results and limits: A few donors showed sharing of approximately 5% of naive CD4 clonotypes. All-four-donor shared clonotypes had higher generation probabilities than non-shared clonotypes did.

This clone is a singleton in its sample. Its target is not known. CD45RO negativity and positive selection for CCR7 defined naive CD8 cells, a population that excluded terminally differentiated effector memory CD45RA+ cells. Germline values: CDR1 MDHEN, CDR2 SYDVKM. The trim removed 6 bases at V and 3 bases at J, leaving 11 bases unmatched. The CDR3 loop spans 16 amino acids. TCRdb keeps only in-frame clones here, not all; method: immunoSEQ multiplex PCR. The table has approximately 810,000 clones, approximately 92% seen once; the top ten hold more than 20%. This chain uses TRBV28 with TRBJ2-3; 8 bases match TRBD1. Sequenced sample: naive CD8+ T cells sorted from blood. This TCR was recovered from a young man in good health. The CDR3 sequence: CASRRLWTGWTDTQYF. CDR3 in DNA: TGTGCCAGCAGGCGACTCTGGACAGGGTGGACAGATACGCAGTATTTT.